This TCR beta chain is drawn from a study of Ad26.COV2.S vaccination and SARS-CoV-2 variants. This CDR3 is 14 amino acids long. V was trimmed by 3 bases and J by 0 bases, leaving 9 bases between them. CDR1 and CDR2 (germline): SGDLS, YYNGEE. Treatment reported: roughly 20 received Ad26.COV2.S at low or high dose, single or two shots; about five received placebo; per-sample allocation not given. The investigators took samples on day 63 after the first vaccine or placebo injection. Ad26 vector vaccine expressed Wuhan-strain SARS-CoV-2 spike. Study conclusions and caveats: An underestimation of total T cell responses may have resulted from the TCR breadth and depth analyses. Spike-specific TCR breadth ran higher among vaccine recipients than placebo recipients.

Regarding this clone: Antigen unknown.

Generated by immunoSEQ multiplex PCR, the TCRdb table keeps only in-frame clones and is missing some. Of approximately 400,000 clones listed, around four fifths are singletons. The starting material was peripheral blood, obtained in a trial of Ad26.COV2.S vaccine versus placebo. The receptor was isolated from a person between 18 and 65 years old who received the Ad26.COV2.S COVID-19 vaccine or a placebo. The chain recombines TRBV9 with TRBJ1-1; D gene ambiguous. DNA of the CDR3: TGTGCCAGCAGCGCCCAGGTGCTGAACACTGAAGCTTTCTTT. Translation: CASSAQVLNTEAFF.